Listed here are 25 T cell receptor beta chains from one sample, sequenced in a study of shared clonotypes between healthy human individuals. The assay was immunoSEQ multiplex PCR, and TCRdb's table has in-frame clones only and misses some. The repertoire includes over 2 million clones, roughly 94% of them detected once, and 0.13% sits in the top ten. The sample comprised naive CD4+ T cells sorted from blood. Subset denoted: CD45RA+ positively selected. These receptors were obtained from a man in his late teens or twenties in good health.

The J gene is TRBJ2-1, the V gene TRBV5-1, with TRBD2 as a possible D gene (5 bases). Trimming cost V 4 bases and J 8 bases, with 13 bases left between them. The CDR3 is 13 residues long. Germline values: CDR1 SGHRS, CDR2 YFSETQ. Here the CDR3 DNA reads TGCGCCAGCAGCGCACTAGTAGTCGATGAGCAGTTCTTC. Protein product: CASSALVVDEQFF.

The gene calls are TRBV9 and TRBJ1-5; D may be TRBD1 (5 bases). The ends were cut back, 3 bases at V and 2 bases at J, with 12 bases in the middle. The CDR3 length is 15 residues. Germline CDR1 and CDR2: SGDLS and YYNGEE. CDR3 protein: CASSASWGGNQPQHF. In nucleotides, the CDR3 is TGTGCCAGCAGCGCTTCCTGGGGGGGCAATCAGCCCCAGCATTTT. The full variable domain, in which reference TRBV9 and TRBJ1-5 provide the parts outside the CDR3, is DSGVTQTPKHLITATGQRVTLRCSPRSGDLSVYWYQQSLDQGLQFLIQYYNGEERAKGNILERFSAQQFPDLHSELNLSSLELGDSALYFCASSASWGGNQPQHFGDGTRLSIL.

This rearrangement joins TRBV5-1 to TRBJ2-2; D remains unclear. V was shortened by 4 bases and J by 7 bases, with 14 bases between the two germline ends. Per the germline V gene, CDR1 is SGHRS and CDR2 is YFSETQ. The CDR3 is 14 amino acids. CDR3 nucleotide sequence: TGCGCCAGCAGCCAAGGGATTTCTGACGGGGAGCTGTTTTTT. Translating gives CASSQGISDGELFF.

CDR3 sequence reads: CASSFGLLSSYNEQFF. The CDR3 nucleotides read TGTGCCAGCAGCTTCGGACTGCTGAGCTCCTACAATGAGCAGTTCTTC. The chain joins TRBV5-4 to TRBJ2-1; a weak D match, TRBD2 (5 bases). Between the trimmed V and J ends, which lost 2 bases and 0 bases, there was a span of 12 bases. CDR1 is SGHNT, CDR2 YYREEE, per germline (reference sequence). The CDR3 covers 16 residues.

The genes are TRBV5-1 and TRBJ1-2, with a possible D match to TRBD1 (5 bases). In germline, CDR1 is SGHRS, CDR2 YFSETQ. This CDR3 is 15 amino acids long. V was pared by 0 bases and J by 5 bases, with 14 bases between. The CDR3 spells CASSLEAVGPYGYTF. CDR3 DNA: TGCGCCAGCAGCTTGGAGGCTGTGGGGCCTTATGGCTACACCTTC.

J is TRBJ1-1 and V is TRBV5-1; possibly TRBD1 for D (6 bases). With 3 bases removed from V and 1 base from J, the gap between germline ends came to 13 bases. Germline loops: CDR1 SGHRS, CDR2 YFSETQ. The CDR3 has 15 amino acids. The CDR3 DNA follows: TGCGCCAGCAGCTCAGGACAGTCAAGGAACACTGAAGCTTTCTTT. Amino acid sequence: CASSSGQSRNTEAFF.

The J gene is TRBJ2-6, the V gene TRBV2; TRBD1 matches at 9 bases. The germline CDR1 and CDR2 sequences are SNHLY and FYNNEI. Germline trimming cut 4 bases from V and 1 base from J; bases unmatched to any gene: 5. CDR3 length: 17 amino acids. CDR3 coding DNA: TGTGCCAGCAGTGTACAGGGGGCAATTTCTGGGGCCAACGTCCTGACTTTC. It specifies CASSVQGAISGANVLTF.

The rearrangement uses TRBV25-1 and TRBJ1-6, with TRBD1 matching over 9 bases. The V gene end was trimmed by 2 bases and the J gene end by 14 bases; junction bases not matched to a gene: 13. This CDR3 spans 16 amino acids. Germline V gene lookup returns CDR1 MGHDK and CDR2 SYGVNS. The CDR3 spells CASSEAPGQGFRALHF. The DNA for the CDR3 is TGTGCCAGCAGTGAAGCCCCGGGACAGGGTTTTCGAGCCCTCCACTTT.

The table lists this clone with a count of one. J is TRBJ2-7 and V is TRBV28; D possibly corresponds to TRBD2 (6 bases). CDR1 is MDHEN, CDR2 SYDVKM, per germline. Trimming took 3 bases from V and 3 from J, leaving 9 bases between them. The CDR3 runs to 13 residues. Here the CDR3 DNA reads TGTGCCAGCAGTTTCGGGGGATTCTACGAGCAGTACTTC. This gives the protein CASSFGGFYEQYF. The variable domain in full, with the rest retrieved from reference TRBV28 and TRBJ2-7, is DVKVTQSSRYLVKRTGEKVFLECVQDMDHENMFWYRQDPGLGLRLIYFSYDVKMKEKGDIPEGYSVSREKKERFSLILESASTNQTSMYLCASSFGGFYEQYFGPGTRLTVT.

The V and J genes are TRBV7-9 and TRBJ1-2; possible D gene TRBD1, 6 bases. Germline assignment: CDR1 SEHNR and CDR2 FQNEAQ (reference sequence). The CDR3 spans 14 residues. Trimming removed 1 base at V and 8 bases at J, with 14 bases between. CDR3 protein: CASSLVSGAQGYTF. The CDR3 DNA reads as TGTGCCAGCAGCTTAGTTTCAGGGGCGCAAGGCTACACCTTC.

V usage is TRBV5-1 and J usage is TRBJ1-1, with unresolved D. Germline V lookup: CDR1 SGHRS, CDR2 YFSETQ. V lost 1 base, J lost 5 bases, and 12 bases lay in between. The CDR3 is made up of 14 amino acids. CDR3 DNA: TGCGCCAGCAGCTTGATGGGTTATGGGACTGAAGCTTTCTTT. Translated, it gives CASSLMGYGTEAFF.

The gene calls are TRBV9 and TRBJ2-1; 8 bases are shared with TRBD2. This CDR3 has 15 residues. Germline CDR1 and CDR2: SGDLS and YYNGEE. The V and J ends lost 1 base and 8 bases, in that order; junction bases with no gene match: 8. CDR3 sequence: CASSVLSGSGDEQFF. The CDR3 DNA reads as TGTGCCAGCAGCGTACTGAGCGGGAGCGGGGATGAGCAGTTCTTC.

The chain uses TRBV10-1 and TRBJ2-1; 7 bases map to TRBD1. Germline V lookup: CDR1 WNHNN, CDR2 SYGVQD (reference sequence). V was clipped by 11 bases and J by 10 bases; unmatched bases: 11. The CDR3 covers 12 residues. The CDR3 reads CARTNRGYEQFF. The CDR3 DNA is TGCGCCCGAACAAACAGGGGATACGAGCAGTTCTTC.

V and J are TRBV6-5 and TRBJ2-5; D gene unclear. The tail of the sequence fits TRBJ2-7 better, so the J call may be wrong. CDR1 is MNHEY, CDR2 SVGAGI, per germline. The CDR3 contains 14 residues. This CDR3 is CASSATFLPYEQYF. DNA of the CDR3: TGTGCCAGCAGCGCGACTTTTCTTCCCTACGAGCAGTACTTC.

This chain connects TRBV2 to TRBJ2-5, with 14 bases identical to TRBD2. Germline V lookup: CDR1 SNHLY, CDR2 FYNNEI. V shed 6 bases and J 5 bases; nucleotides not matched to a gene: 5. This CDR3 comprises 15 residues. This CDR3 is CASRPGLAGEETQYF. CDR3 sequence (DNA): TGTGCCAGCAGACCGGGACTAGCGGGAGAGGAGACCCAGTACTTC. Full variable domain (rest looked up from reference TRBV2 and TRBJ2-5): EPEVTQTPSHQVTQMGQEVILRCVPISNHLYFYWYRQILGQKVEFLVSFYNNEISEKSEIFDDQFSVERPDGSNFTLKIRSTKLEDSAMYFCASRPGLAGEETQYFGPGTRLLVL.

The chain recombines TRBV18 with TRBJ2-3; 8 nucleotides agree with TRBD2. J gave up 3 bases and V 3 bases, and 5 bases lay outside the gene matches. The CDR3 consists of 15 residues. CDR1 is KGHSH, CDR2 LQKENI, per germline. In DNA, the CDR3 is TGTGCCAGCTCACCGGGACTAGGGGTAACAGATACGCAGTATTTT. Amino acid sequence: CASSPGLGVTDTQYF.

As regards this clone: Distinct nucleotide sequences in the sample also encode this CDR3. This chain joins TRBV6-5 and TRBJ1-3, with D perhaps matching TRBD1 (5 bases). V was pared by 0 bases and J by 2 bases, with 8 bases between. CDR3 length equals 15 residues. From germline, CDR1 is MNHEY and CDR2 SVGAGI. The DNA of the CDR3 is TGTGCCAGCAGTTACTCCCCGGGGGCTGGAAACACCATATATTTT. Protein product: CASSYSPGAGNTIYF.

The chain uses TRBV7-2 and TRBJ1-1, with D possibly being TRBD1 (6 bases). Per germline, CDR1 SGHTA and CDR2 FQGNSA. Trimming shortened V by 5 bases and J by 5 bases, and 21 bases separated the two germline ends. This CDR3 has 16 amino acids. The CDR3 region is CASSPREGRGLTEAFF. The CDR3 coding sequence is TGTGCCAGCAGCCCCAGGGAGGGCAGGGGACTTACTGAAGCTTTCTTT.

The chain combines TRBV29-1 with TRBJ1-5; 8 positions agree with TRBD1. The V and J ends lost 7 bases and 7 bases, in that order; junction bases with no gene match: 12. Germline values: CDR1 SQVTM, CDR2 ANQGSEA. The CDR3 has 14 amino acids. The CDR3 loop reads CSELSTGERQPQHF. The CDR3 DNA is TGCAGCGAACTGTCGACAGGGGAACGCCAGCCCCAGCATTTT.

This clone was seen once. The chain uses TRBV9 and TRBJ2-3; either TRBD1 or TRBD2 may supply D (5 bases each). V lost 0 bases and J lost 1, with 9 bases in between. Germline CDR1 and CDR2: SGDLS and YYNGEE. This CDR3 has 15 residues. The CDR3 sequence is CASSVDQGGTDTQYF. The CDR3, as DNA: TGTGCCAGCAGCGTAGATCAGGGAGGCACAGATACGCAGTATTTT.

V gene TRBV28 combines with J gene TRBJ1-3; no reliable D call. Trimming cost V 4 bases and J 7 bases, with 17 bases left between them. The CDR3 sequence is 15 residues long. The V gene's germline CDR1 is MDHEN and CDR2 SYDVKM. The CDR3 spells CASSSPSSHPNTIYF. DNA for the CDR3: TGTGCCAGCAGTTCCCCCAGTTCTCATCCGAACACCATATATTTT.

The chain recombines TRBV27 with TRBJ2-3; maybe TRBD2 (5 bases). CDR3 length equals 15 residues. Trimming left V 4 bases short and J 0 bases short, with 11 bases between. Per germline, CDR1 MNHEY and CDR2 SMNVEV (reference sequence). The CDR3 DNA reads as TGTGCCAGCAGTTCTCCAGCGGCGAGCACAGATACGCAGTATTTT. Protein: CASSSPAASTDTQYF.

This clone came up once. The chain combines TRBV10-3 with TRBJ2-3; possible D gene TRBD2, 7 bases. Germline V CDR1 and CDR2: ENHRY, SYGVKD. The germline V and J ends were trimmed by 6 bases and 2 bases, with 12 bases remaining between them. The CDR3 length is 14 residues. CDR3 amino acids: CAISGGRITDTQYF. CDR3 nucleotide sequence: TGTGCCATCAGCGGGGGGCGGATCACAGATACGCAGTATTTT.

V and J are TRBV10-1 and TRBJ2-7; D is ambiguous. V shed 4 bases and J shed 5 bases, with 12 bases lying between them. The CDR3 is 13 residues long. Germline CDR1 WNHNN, CDR2 SYGVQD (reference sequence). CDR3 in DNA: TGCGCCAGCAGTGTCCGTACTCAGGACGAGCAGTACTTC. Translated: CASSVRTQDEQYF.

This chain links TRBV29-1 with TRBJ2-3; D is unclear. The CDR3 runs to 10 residues. The V gene's germline CDR1 is SQVTM and CDR2 ANQGSEA. V lost 3 bases to trimming and J lost 5 bases, with 3 bases between them. This CDR3 is CSVDEDTQYF. The CDR3 DNA reads as TGCAGCGTTGATGAAGATACGCAGTATTTT.